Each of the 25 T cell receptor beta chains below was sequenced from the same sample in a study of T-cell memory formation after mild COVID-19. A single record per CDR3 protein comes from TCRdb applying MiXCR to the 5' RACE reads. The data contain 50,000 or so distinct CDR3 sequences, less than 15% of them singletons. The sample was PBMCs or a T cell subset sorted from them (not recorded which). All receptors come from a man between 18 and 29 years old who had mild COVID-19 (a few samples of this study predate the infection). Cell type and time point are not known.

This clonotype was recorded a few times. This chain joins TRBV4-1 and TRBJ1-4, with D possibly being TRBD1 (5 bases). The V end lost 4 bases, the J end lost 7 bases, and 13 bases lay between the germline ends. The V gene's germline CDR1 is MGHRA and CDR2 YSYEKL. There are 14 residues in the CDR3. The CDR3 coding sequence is TGCGCCAGCAGCCCCGCCAGCGGGGGTGAAAAACTGTTTTTT. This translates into CASSPASGGEKLFF.

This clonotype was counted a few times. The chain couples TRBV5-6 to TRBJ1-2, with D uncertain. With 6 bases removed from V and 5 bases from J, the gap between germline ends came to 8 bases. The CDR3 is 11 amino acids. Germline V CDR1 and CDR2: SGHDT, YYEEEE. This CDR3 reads CASNAGYGYTF. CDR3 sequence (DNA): TGTGCCAGCAACGCTGGGTATGGCTACACCTTC.

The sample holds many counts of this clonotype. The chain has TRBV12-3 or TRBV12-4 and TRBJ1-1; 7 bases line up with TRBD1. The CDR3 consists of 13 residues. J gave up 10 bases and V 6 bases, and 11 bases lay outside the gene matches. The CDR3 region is CASRGTTGVIAFF. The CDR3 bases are TGTGCCAGCAGGGGGACCACAGGGGTGATAGCTTTCTTT.

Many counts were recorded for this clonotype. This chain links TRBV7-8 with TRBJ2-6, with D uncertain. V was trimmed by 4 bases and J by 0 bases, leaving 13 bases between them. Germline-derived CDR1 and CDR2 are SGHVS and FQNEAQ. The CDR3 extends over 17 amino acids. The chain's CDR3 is CASSSFGSDSGANVLTF. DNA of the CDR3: TGTGCCAGCAGCTCGTTTGGATCCGACTCTGGGGCCAACGTCCTGACTTTC.

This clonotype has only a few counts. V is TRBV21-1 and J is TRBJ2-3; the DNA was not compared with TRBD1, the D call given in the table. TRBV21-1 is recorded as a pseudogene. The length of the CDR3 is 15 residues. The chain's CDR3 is CASSCRGGGTDTQYF. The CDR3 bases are TGTGCCAGCAGTTGTAGAGGGGGCGGCACAGATACGCAGTATTTT.

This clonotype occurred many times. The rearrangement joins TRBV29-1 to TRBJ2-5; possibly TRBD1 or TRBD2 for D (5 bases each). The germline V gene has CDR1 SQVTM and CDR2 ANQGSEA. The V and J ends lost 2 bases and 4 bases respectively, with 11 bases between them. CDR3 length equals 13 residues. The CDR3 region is CSVELAGTETQYF. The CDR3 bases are TGCAGCGTTGAATTAGCAGGGACAGAGACCCAGTACTTC.

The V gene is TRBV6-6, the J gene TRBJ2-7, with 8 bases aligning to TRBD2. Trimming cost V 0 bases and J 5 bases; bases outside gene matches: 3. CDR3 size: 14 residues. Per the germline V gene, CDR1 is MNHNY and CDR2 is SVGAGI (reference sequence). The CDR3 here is CASSYSRGGNEQYV. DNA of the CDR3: TGTGCCAGCAGTTACTCTCGGGGGGGCAACGAGCAGTACGTC.

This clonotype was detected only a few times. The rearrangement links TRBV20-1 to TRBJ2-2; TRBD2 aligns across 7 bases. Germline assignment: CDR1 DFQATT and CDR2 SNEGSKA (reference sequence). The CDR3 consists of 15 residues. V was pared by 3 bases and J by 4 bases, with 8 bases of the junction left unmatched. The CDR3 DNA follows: TGCAGTGCTAGTCGACTAGCTCGAGGCACCGGGGAGCTGTTTTTT. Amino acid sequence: CSASRLARGTGELFF.

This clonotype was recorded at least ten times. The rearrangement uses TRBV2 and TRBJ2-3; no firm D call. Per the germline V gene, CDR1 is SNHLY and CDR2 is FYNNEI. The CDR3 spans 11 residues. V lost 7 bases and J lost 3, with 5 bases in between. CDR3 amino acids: CASMETDTQYF. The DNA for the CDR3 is TGTGCCAGCATGGAAACAGATACGCAGTATTTT.

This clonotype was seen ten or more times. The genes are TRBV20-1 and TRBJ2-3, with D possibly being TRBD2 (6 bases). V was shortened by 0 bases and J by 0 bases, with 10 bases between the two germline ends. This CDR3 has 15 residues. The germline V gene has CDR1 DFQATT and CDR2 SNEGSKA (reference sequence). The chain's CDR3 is CSARDLGTSTDTQYF. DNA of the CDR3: TGCAGTGCTAGAGATCTCGGGACTAGCACAGATACGCAGTATTTT.

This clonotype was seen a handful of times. The CDR3 protein is CASSTVGDPTMNEQFF. The CDR3 coding sequence is TGTGCCAGCAGCACGGTTGGGGATCCGACCATGAATGAGCAGTTCTTC. The chain has TRBV7-2 and TRBJ2-1; the D is unclear. CDR1 SGHTA and CDR2 FQGNSA come from the germline V gene. The length of the CDR3 is 16 residues. V dropped 5 bases and J dropped 7 bases, with 21 bases sitting between them.

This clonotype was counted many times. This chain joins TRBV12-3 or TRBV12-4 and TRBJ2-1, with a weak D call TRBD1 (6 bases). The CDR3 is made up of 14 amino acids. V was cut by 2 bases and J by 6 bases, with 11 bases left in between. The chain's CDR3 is CASSLPGQINEQFF. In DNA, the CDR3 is TGTGCCAGCAGTTTACCGGGACAAATCAATGAGCAGTTCTTC.

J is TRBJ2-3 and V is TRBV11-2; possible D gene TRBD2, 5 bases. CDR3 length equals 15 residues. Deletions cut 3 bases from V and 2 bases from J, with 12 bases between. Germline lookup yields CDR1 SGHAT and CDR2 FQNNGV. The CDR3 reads CASSFHVGDTDTQYF. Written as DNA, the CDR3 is TGTGCCAGCAGCTTCCACGTCGGGGACACAGATACGCAGTATTTT.

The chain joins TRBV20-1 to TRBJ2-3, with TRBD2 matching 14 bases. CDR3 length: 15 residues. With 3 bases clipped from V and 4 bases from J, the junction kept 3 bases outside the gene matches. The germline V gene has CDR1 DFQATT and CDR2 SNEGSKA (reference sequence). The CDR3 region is CSARGLAGDSDTQYF. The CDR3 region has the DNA TGCAGTGCTAGGGGACTAGCGGGGGACTCAGATACGCAGTATTTT.

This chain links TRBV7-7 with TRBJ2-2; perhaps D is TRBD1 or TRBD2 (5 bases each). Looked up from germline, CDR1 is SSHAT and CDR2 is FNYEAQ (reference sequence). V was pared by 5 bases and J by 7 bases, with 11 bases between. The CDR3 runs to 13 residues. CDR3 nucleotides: TGTGCCAGCAGCAGGGACCAATTCGGGGAGCTGTTTTTT. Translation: CASSRDQFGELFF.

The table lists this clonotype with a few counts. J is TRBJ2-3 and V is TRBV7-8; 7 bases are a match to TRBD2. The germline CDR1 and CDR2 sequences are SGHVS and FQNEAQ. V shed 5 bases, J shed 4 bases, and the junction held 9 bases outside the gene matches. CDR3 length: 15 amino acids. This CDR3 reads CASSARRDYSDTQYF. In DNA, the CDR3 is TGTGCCAGCAGCGCCCGCCGGGACTACTCAGATACGCAGTATTTT. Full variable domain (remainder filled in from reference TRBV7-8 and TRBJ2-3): GAGVSQSPRYKVAKRGQDVALRCDPISGHVSLFWYQQALGQGPEFLTYFQNEAQLDKSGLPSDRFFAERPEGSVSTLKIQRTQQEDSAVYLCASSARRDYSDTQYFGPGTRLTVL.

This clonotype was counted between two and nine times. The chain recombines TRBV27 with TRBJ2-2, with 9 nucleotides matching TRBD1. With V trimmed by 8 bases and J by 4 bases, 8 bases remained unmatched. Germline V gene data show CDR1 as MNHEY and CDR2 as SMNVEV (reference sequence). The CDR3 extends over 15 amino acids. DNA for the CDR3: TGTGCCAGCGGGCCTCGGACAGGGGTCACCGGGGAGCTGTTTTTT. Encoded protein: CASGPRTGVTGELFF.

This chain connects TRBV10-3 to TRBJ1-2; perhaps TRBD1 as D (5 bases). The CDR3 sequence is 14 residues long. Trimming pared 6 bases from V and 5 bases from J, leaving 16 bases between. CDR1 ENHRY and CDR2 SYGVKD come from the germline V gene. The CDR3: CAISGSSGLYGYTF. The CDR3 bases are TGTGCCATCAGCGGTTCCTCAGGGCTGTATGGCTACACCTTC.

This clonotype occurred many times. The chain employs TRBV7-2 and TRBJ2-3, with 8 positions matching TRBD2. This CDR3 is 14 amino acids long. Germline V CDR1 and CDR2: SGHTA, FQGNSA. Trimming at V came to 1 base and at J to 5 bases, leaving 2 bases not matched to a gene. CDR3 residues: CASSLELAGDTQYF. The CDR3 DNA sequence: TGTGCCAGCAGCTTAGAGCTAGCGGGAGATACGCAGTATTTT.

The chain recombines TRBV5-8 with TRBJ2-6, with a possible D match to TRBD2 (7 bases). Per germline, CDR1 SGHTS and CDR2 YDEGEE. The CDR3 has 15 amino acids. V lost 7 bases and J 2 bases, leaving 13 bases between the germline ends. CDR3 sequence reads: CASHTRGPGANVLTF. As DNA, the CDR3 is TGTGCCAGCCACACGCGGGGGCCTGGGGCCAACGTCCTGACTTTC.

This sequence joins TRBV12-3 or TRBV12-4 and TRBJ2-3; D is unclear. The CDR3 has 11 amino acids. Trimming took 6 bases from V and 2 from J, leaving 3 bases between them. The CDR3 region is CASRITDTQYF. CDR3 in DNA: TGTGCCAGCAGGATCACAGATACGCAGTATTTT.

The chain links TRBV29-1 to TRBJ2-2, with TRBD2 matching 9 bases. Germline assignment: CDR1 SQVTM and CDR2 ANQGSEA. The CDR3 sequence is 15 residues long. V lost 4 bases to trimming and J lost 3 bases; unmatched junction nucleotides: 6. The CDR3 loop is CSVVSGGRDTGELFF. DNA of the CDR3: TGCAGCGTTGTTAGCGGGGGACGGGACACCGGGGAGCTGTTTTTT.

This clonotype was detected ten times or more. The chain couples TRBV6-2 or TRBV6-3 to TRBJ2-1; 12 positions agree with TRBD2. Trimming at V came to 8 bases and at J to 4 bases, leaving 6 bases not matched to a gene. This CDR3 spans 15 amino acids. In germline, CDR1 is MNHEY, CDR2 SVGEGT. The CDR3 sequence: CASVGLAGRYNEQFF. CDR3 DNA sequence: TGTGCCAGCGTTGGACTAGCGGGACGATACAATGAGCAGTTCTTC.

The CDR3: CASSRLLAGELFF. The CDR3 nucleotides read TGTGCCAGCAGCCGACTCTTAGCGGGAGAGCTGTTTTTT. This rearrangement joins TRBV7-2 to TRBJ2-2; 8 nucleotides align to TRBD2. CDR3 length: 13 amino acids. With 5 bases clipped from V and 11 bases from J, the junction kept 7 bases outside the gene matches. Germline-derived CDR1 and CDR2 are SGHTA and FQGNSA.

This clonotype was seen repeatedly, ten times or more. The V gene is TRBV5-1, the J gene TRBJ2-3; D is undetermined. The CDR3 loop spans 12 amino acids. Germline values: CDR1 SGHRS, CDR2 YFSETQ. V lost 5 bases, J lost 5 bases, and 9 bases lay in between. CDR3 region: CASRENVDTQYF. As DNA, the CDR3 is TGCGCCAGCAGGGAGAACGTAGATACGCAGTATTTT.